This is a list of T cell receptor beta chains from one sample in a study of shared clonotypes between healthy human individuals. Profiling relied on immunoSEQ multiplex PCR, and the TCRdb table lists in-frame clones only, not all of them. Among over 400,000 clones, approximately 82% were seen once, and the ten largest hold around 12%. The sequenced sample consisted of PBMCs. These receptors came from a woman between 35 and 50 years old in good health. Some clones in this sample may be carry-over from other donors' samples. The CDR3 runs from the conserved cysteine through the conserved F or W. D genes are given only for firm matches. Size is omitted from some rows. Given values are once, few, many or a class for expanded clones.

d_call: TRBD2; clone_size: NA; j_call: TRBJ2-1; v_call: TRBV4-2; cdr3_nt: TGTGCCAGCAGCCAAGAGGCAGTTAGTAGCGGGAGCTACAATGAGCAGTTCTTC; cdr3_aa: CASSQEAVSSGSYNEQFF
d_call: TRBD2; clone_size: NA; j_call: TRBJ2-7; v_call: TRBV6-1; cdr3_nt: TGTGCCAGCAGTGAATGGAAGCGGGAGGTTTCCTACGAGCAGTACTTC; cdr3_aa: CASSEWKREVSYEQYF
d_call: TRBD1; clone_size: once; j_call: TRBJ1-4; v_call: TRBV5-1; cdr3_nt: TGCGCCAGCAGCTTGGTCGGGACAGCTAATGAAAAACTGTTTTTT; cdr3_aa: CASSLVGTANEKLFF
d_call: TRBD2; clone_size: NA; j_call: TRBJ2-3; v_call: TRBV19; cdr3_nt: TGTGCTAGTAGACTAGCGGGAGATAGGACAGATACGCAGTATTTT; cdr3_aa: CASRLAGDRTDTQYF
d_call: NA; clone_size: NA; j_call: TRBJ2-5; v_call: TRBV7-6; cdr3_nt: TGTGCCAGCAGCCCGGTTGTTAGATTAGAGACCCAGTACTTC; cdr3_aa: CASSPVVRLETQYF
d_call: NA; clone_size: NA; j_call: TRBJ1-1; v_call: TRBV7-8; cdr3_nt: TGTGCCAGCAGCTTAGGCAGACTGAACACTGAAGCTTTCTTT; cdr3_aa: CASSLGRLNTEAFF
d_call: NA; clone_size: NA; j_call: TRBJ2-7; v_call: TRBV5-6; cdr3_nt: TGTGCCAGCAGCCAGGGAAGGGAGATCCTCTACGAGCAGTACTTC; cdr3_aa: CASSQGREILYEQYF
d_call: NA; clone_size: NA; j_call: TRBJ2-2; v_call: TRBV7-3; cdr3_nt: TGTGCCAGCAGCTTAATGGGTTCCGGGGGCGCGGACACCGGGGAGCTGTTTTTT; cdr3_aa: CASSLMGSGGADTGELFF
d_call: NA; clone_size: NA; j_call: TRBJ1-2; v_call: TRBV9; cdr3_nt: TGTGCCAGCAGCGTAGATCTCGGCAGTAACTATGGCTACACCTTC; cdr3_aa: CASSVDLGSNYGYTF
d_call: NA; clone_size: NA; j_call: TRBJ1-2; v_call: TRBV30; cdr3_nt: TGTGCCTGGAGTGACCTCTATGGCTACACCTTC; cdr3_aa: CAWSDLYGYTF
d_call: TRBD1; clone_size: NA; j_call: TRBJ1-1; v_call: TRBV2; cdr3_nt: TGTGCCAGCAGATTCAGACAGGGGGCCACTGAAGCTTTCTTT; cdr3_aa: CASRFRQGATEAFF
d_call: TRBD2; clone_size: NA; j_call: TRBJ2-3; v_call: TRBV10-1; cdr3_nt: TGCGCCAGCAGCGTGGTGGTATTAGCGGGAGCTGGAGATACGCAGTATTTT; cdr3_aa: CASSVVVLAGAGDTQYF
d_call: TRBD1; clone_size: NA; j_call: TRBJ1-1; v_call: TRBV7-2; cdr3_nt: TGTGCCAGCAGCTTACAGGGGGCCGACACTGAAGCTTTCTTT; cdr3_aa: CASSLQGADTEAFF
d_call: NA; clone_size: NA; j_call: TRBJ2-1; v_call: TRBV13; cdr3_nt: TGTGCCAGCAGCACCCCCGCACTAGATGAGCAGTTCTTC; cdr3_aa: CASSTPALDEQFF
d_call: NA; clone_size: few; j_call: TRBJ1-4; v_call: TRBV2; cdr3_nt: TGTGCCAGCATGGCAGATAATGAAAAACTGTTTTTT; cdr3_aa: CASMADNEKLFF